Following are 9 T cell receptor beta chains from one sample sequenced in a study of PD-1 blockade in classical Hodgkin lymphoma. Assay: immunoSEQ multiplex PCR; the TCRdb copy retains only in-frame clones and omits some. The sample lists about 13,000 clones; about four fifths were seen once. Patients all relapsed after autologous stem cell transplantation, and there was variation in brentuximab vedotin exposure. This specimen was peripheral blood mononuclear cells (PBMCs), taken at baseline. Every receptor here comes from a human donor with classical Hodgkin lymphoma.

In DNA, the CDR3 is TGTGCCAGCTCACCCGCGGGGGCAGGGCTGGGCGAGCAGTACTTC. Amino acid sequence: CASSPAGAGLGEQYF. The V and J genes are TRBV18 and TRBJ2-7; the D gene is possibly TRBD2 (7 bases). Looked up from germline, CDR1 is KGHSH and CDR2 is LQKENI. There are 15 residues in the CDR3. V was shortened by 3 bases and J by 6 bases, with 18 bases between the two germline ends. Filled out from reference TRBV18 and TRBJ2-7, the complete variable domain reads NAGVMQNPRHLVRRRGQEARLRCSPMKGHSHVYWYRQLPEEGLKFMVYLQKENIIDESGMPKERFSAEFPKEGPSILRIQQVVRGDSAAYFCASSPAGAGLGEQYFGPGTRLTVT.

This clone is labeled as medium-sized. CDR3 in amino acids: CASSLDSGGPYEQYF. Written as DNA, the CDR3 is TGTGCCAGCAGCTTAGACTCGGGAGGGCCCTACGAGCAGTACTTC. The chain carries TRBV7-2 and TRBJ2-7; TRBD2 agrees at 8 bases. Germline V CDR1 and CDR2: SGHTA, FQGNSA. This CDR3 region has 15 residues. V shed 1 base and J 2 bases; nucleotides not matched to a gene: 4.

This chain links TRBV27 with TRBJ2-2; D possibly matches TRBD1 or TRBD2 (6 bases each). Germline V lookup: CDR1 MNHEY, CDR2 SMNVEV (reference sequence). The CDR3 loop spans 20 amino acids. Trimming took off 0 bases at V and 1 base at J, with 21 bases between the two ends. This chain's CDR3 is CASSLSRGVGLLLNTGELFF. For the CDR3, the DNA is TGTGCCAGCAGTTTATCGAGGGGGGTAGGCCTCCTTTTGAACACCGGGGAGCTGTTTTTT.

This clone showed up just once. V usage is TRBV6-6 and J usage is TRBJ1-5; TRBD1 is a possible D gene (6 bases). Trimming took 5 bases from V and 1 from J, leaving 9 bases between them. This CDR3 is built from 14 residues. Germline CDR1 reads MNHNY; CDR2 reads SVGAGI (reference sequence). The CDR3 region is CASSQQGSNQPQHF. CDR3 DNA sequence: TGTGCCAGCAGTCAACAGGGCAGCAATCAGCCCCAGCATTTT.

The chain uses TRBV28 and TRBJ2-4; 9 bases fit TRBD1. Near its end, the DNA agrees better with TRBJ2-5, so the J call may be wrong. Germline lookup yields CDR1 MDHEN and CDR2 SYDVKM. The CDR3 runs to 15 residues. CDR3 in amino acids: CASSFTGQGLETQYF. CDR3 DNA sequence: TGTGCCAGCAGTTTCACGGGACAGGGTCTGGAGACCCAGTACTTC.

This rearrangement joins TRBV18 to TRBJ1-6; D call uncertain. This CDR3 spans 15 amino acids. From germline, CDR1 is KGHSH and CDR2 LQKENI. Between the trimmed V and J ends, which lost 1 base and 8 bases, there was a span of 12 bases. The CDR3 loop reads CASSPRAGADSPLHF. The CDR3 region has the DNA TGTGCCAGCTCACCACGGGCAGGAGCGGATTCACCCCTCCACTTT.

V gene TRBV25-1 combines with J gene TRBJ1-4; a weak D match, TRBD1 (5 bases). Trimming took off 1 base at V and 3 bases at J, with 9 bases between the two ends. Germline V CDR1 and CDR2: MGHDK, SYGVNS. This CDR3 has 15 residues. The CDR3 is CASSESGGSNEKLFF. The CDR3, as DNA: TGTGCCAGCAGTGAATCGGGGGGGTCTAATGAAAAACTGTTTTTT.

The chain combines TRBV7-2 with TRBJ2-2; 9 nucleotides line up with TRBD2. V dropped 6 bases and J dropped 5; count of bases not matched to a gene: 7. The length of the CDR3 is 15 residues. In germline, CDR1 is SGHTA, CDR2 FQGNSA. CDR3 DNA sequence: TGTGCCAGCAGGAGTAGCGGGAGACGAACCGGGGAGCTGTTTTTT. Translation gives CASRSSGRRTGELFF.

The CDR3 sequence is CASSPGTGGLNTEAFF. As DNA, the CDR3 is TGTGCCAGCAGCCCCGGGACAGGGGGGTTAAACACTGAAGCTTTCTTT. The chain has TRBV7-6 and TRBJ1-1; the match to TRBD1 covers 11 bases. The V and J ends lost 5 bases and 2 bases, in that order; junction bases with no gene match: 7. This CDR3 is built from 16 residues. Germline CDR1 SGHVS, CDR2 FNYEAQ.